This TCR beta chain was identified in a study of T-cell memory formation after mild COVID-19 (dated by TCRdb to about 2021). With respect to the entire study: TCR sequence clusters from the two donors were found to be largely donor specific. The cohort comprised two young, previously healthy adult volunteers, one female and one male. In a couple of donors, T-cell clones that expanded and contracted after mild COVID-19 were followed by sequencing TCRalpha and TCRbeta repertoires longitudinally. General conclusions and limits of the study: The second-wave clones that peaked on day 37 were not confirmed to be SARS-CoV-2 specific. Contracting CD4+ clones were found mainly in CM and EM memory subsets, while CD8+ clones were enriched in EMRA. Some responding clones were detected in pre-infection memory, suggesting pre-existing cross-reactive memory T cells joined the SARS-CoV-2 response. Only a couple of mild cases were covered in the study, and larger cohorts including severe cases with pre-infection samples were considered necessary. Clones contracting from day 15 to 85 had balanced CD4/CD8 phenotypes, while a second wave expanding from day 15 to 37 was biased towards CD4+.

Ficoll-Paque density gradient centrifugation was used to isolate PBMCs. This clonotype was observed at least ten times. It lacks a known antigen. The record has no base qualities; no much larger clone is one base away. Sequenced on an Illumina NovaSeq 6000. TCRalpha and TCRbeta cDNA libraries were built by 5'RACE with constant-segment primers, adding sample barcodes and unique molecular identifiers. RNA was extracted from every sample with Trizol reagent. The libraries were amplified in two PCR steps, and the second step added a second sample barcode and Illumina TruSeq adapters. Sequencing of libraries was performed on an Illumina NovaSeq with 2 x 150 bp paired-end reads. On the authors' methods: Reads were demultiplexed and collapsed into UMI-guided consensus sequences with migec v1.2.7. Using mixcr v2.1.11, UMI consensuses were aligned to TRA and TRB V and J templates and then assembled into clonotypes. Expanded or contracted clonotypes were those called significant by both edgeR and NoisET, with noise models trained on biological replicates. edgeR calls used a false discovery rate-adjusted p below 0.01 and a log2 fold-change threshold of 1. As an exploratory analysis of dynamics, max-normalized trajectories of the 1000 most abundant clonotypes were examined by PCA with hierarchical clustering. Each responding clone was given a CD4 or CD8 phenotype based on the CD4+ and CD8+ repertoires, which had been sequenced separately. TCRdb trimmed public reads at Q25 via fastp, called clones via MiXCR and kept in-frame beta chains. Rows are unified per CDR3 protein, each entry keeping the most common DNA and genes. What appears here as the V and J calls and clone size reflects TCRdb's work, not the paper's. This sample is represented by about 560,000 distinct CDR3 sequences; roughly a fifth of them were singletons. The biggest ten clones account for roughly 8.1% of the sample.

CDR1 and CDR2, looked up from the germline V gene (reference sequence), are SEHNR and FQNEAQ. CDR3 length: 15 amino acids, cysteine to phenylalanine. The kept DNA is CDR3 alone, 45 bases in frame from the first base. A distance of 10 bases separates the germline ends of V and J, which lose 0 bases and 5 bases respectively. Input material: PBMCs or a T cell subset sorted from them (not recorded which). The receptor chain draws on TRBV7-9 and TRBJ2-2; the D gene cannot be named for sure. The TCR comes from an adult woman who had mild COVID-19 (a few samples of this study predate the infection). The sample titles of this study are shuffled in the database, so cell type and time point are left out; the donor was told from shared clones. The CDR3 in this case is CASSLAWTITGELFF. The DNA sequence follows: TGTGCCAGCAGCTTAGCTTGGACGATTACCGGGGAGCTGTTTTTT.